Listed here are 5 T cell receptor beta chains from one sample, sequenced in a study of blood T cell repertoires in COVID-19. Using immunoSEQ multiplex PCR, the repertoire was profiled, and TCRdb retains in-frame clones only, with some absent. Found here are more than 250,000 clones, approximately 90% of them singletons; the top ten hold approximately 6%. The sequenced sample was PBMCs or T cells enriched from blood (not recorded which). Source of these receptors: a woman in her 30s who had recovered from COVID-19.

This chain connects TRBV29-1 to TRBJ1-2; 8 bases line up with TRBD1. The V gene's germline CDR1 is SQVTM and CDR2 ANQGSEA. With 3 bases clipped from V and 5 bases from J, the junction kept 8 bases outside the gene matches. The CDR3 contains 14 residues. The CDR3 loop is CSVDWLGQVYGYTF. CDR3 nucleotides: TGCAGCGTTGACTGGCTGGGACAGGTATATGGCTACACCTTC.

CDR3 nucleotide sequence: TGTGCCAGCAGTGTACAGGGAAATTCACCCCTCCACTTT. This codes for CASSVQGNSPLHF. The rearrangement links TRBV25-1 to TRBJ1-6; the D gene is possibly TRBD1 (6 bases). With 4 bases removed from V and 7 bases from J, the gap between germline ends came to 8 bases. Germline assignment: CDR1 MGHDK and CDR2 SYGVNS. The CDR3 extends over 13 amino acids.

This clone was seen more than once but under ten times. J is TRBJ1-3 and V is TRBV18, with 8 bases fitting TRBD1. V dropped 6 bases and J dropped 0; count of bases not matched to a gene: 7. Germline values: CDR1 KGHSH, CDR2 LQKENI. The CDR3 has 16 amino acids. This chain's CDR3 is CASSWDRRSSGNTIYF. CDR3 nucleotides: TGTGCCAGCTCCTGGGACAGGAGGTCCTCTGGAAACACCATATATTTT.

This CDR3 is CAGGRPSRPQHF. CDR3 in DNA: TGCGCCGGGGGCCGGCCCTCAAGGCCCCAGCATTTT. The gene calls are TRBV10-1 and TRBJ1-5; D possibly corresponds to TRBD1 (6 bases). Germline V gives CDR1 WNHNN, CDR2 SYGVQD (reference sequence). The CDR3 totals 12 residues. Deletions cut 11 bases from V and 9 bases from J, with 17 bases between.

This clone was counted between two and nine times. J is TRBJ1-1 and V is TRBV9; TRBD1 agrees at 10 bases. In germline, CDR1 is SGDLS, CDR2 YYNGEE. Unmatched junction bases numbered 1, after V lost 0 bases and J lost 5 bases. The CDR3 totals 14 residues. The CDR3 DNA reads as TGTGCCAGCAGCGTAGGGGGACAGGGGACTGAAGCTTTCTTT. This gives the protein CASSVGGQGTEAFF.